This T cell receptor beta chain was found in a study of spatial heterogeneity in lung cancer. About the study: Among detected sequences, beta-chain ones consistently exceeded alpha-chain ones in number. Study-level findings and limits: Blood showed ubiquitous tumor TCRs more often at resection than at routine follow-up.

This clonotype came up many times. Its antigen is unknown. The V end was cut by 0 bases, the J end by 0 bases, with 8 bases between. Germline CDR1 reads SGDLS; CDR2 reads YYNGEE. The CDR3 runs to 15 residues. Each CDR3 protein is one row after TCRdb ran MiXCR on the 5' RACE reads. The sample includes some 37,000 distinct CDR3 sequences, 6% to 8% of them seen just once. Time point specified: sample taken at primary tumor resection. Researchers sequenced whole RNA taken from tumor, nontumor lung or frozen PBMC without sorting. Samples were donated by 72 untreated early-stage non-small cell lung cancer patients.

The sequence derives from a male donor with early-stage non-small cell lung cancer. The sample consisted of PBMCs, taken at surgery. This chain connects TRBV9 to TRBJ2-3; no firm D call. CDR3 sequence reads: CASSVGAVSTDTQYF. For the CDR3, the DNA is TGTGCCAGCAGCGTAGGGGCAGTTAGCACAGATACGCAGTATTTT. Using reference TRBV9 and TRBJ2-3 for the parts outside the CDR3, the full variable domain is DSGVTQTPKHLITATGQRVTLRCSPRSGDLSVYWYQQSLDQGLQFLIQYYNGEERAKGNILERFSAQQFPDLHSELNLSSLELGDSALYFCASSVGAVSTDTQYFGPGTRLTVL.